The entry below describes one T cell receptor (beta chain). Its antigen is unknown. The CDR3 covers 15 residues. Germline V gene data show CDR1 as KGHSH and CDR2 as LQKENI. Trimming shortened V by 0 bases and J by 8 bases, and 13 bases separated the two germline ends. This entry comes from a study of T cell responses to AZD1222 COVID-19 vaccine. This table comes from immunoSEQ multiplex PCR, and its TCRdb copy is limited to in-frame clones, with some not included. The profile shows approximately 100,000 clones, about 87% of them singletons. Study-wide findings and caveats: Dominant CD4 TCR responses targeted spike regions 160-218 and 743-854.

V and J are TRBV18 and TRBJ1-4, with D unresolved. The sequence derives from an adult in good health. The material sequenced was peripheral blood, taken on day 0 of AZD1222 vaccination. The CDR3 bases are TGTGCCAGCTCACCACCAAACCCGGTCGGCGAAAAACTGTTTTTT. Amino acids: CASSPPNPVGEKLFF.